What follows are 2 T cell receptor beta chains derived from one specimen sequenced in a study of tumor-infiltrating lymphocytes in primary liver carcinoma. RNA and DNA were co-extracted from around 20-30 mg of unsorted bulk tissue. Researchers generated TCR beta cDNA from about 460 ng of total RNA, relying on a constant-region primer. ARM-PCR was slightly modified, and three nested multiplex PCR rounds with it gave rise to the TCR beta libraries. Amplification in the first two PCR rounds was performed using TRBV1-TRBV30 forward primers and a C-beta reverse primer for 10 cycles each. TCRdb redid the calling of the multiplex PCR reads with MiXCR, one entry per CDR3 protein. The sample records 100,000 to 120,000 distinct CDR3 sequences, about four fifths being singletons. Sequencing used liver tumor tissue from sampling region 3. This sample's subset: tumor region T3, left-lateral pole. The source of these receptors is a man aged 40-49 years with primary liver carcinoma and hepatitis B virus infection.

On this clonotype itself: A read error is likely, as this CDR3 ends without the conserved phenylalanine or tryptophan. The V and J genes are TRBV2 and TRBJ2-5, with 8 bases matching TRBD2. There are 15 residues in the CDR3. The V gene's germline CDR1 is SNHLY and CDR2 FYNNEI. The CDR3, as DNA: TGTGCCAGCAGTCCACTAGCGGCTGGGCAAGAGATCCAGTACATC. Its protein product is CASSPLAAGQEIQYI.

Remarks on this clonotype: A read error may produce the germline difference seen at one junction end. The chain has TRBV12-3 or TRBV12-4 and TRBJ2-3; 8 nucleotides line up with TRBD2. The CDR3 loop spans 13 amino acids. CDR3 in DNA: TGTGCCAGCAATACTAGCGGCACAGGTACGCAGTATTTT. Translated, it gives CASNTSGTGTQYF.